This entry describes one T cell receptor beta chain. This sample is part of a study of blood T cell repertoires in COVID-19. In the study overall: PBMCs, B-cell-depleted T cells, or T cells provided the cDNA or gDNA that made up the material.

Assay used: immunoSEQ multiplex PCR; TCRdb lists only in-frame clones, some missing. The table has around 91,000 clones, about 85% seen once. Per germline, CDR1 GTSNPN and CDR2 SVGIG (reference sequence). V shed 4 bases and J shed 7 bases, with 15 bases lying between them. The CDR3 runs 13 residues. The rearrangement uses TRBV30 and TRBJ2-3, with D perhaps TRBD2 (5 bases). The sequenced material came from peripheral blood. This receptor was identified in a human donor in a cohort sampled during active COVID-19. The CDR3 reads CAWMKGSGYTQYF. DNA for the CDR3: TGTGCCTGGATGAAAGGGAGCGGATATACGCAGTATTTT.